The sequence of this T cell receptor (beta chain) was determined in a study of blood T cells in healthy people across ages. This CDR3 has 14 residues. V lost 0 bases, J lost 5 bases, and 10 bases lay in between. CDR1 and CDR2 from the germline V gene are SGDLS and YYNGEE. Primed by a sample-barcoded 5' primer and a J-beta primer mix, a second PCR proceeded for 7 to 11 cycles. The template-switch adaptor was a 5' adaptor with 12 random nucleotides. It tagged each cDNA molecule. TCRdb reprocessed the 5' RACE reads via MiXCR and lists one record per CDR3 protein. The table records about 1.8 million distinct CDR3 sequences, less than 50% of them present only once.

The sequence derives from a woman aged 40 to 50 in good health. The chain employs TRBV9 and TRBJ2-3; the D gene is possibly TRBD2 (6 bases). The sequenced material came from blood. In DNA, the CDR3 is TGTGCCAGCAGCGTAGGACTAGGATTAGATACGCAGTATTTT. Translated: CASSVGLGLDTQYF.